This T cell receptor beta chain is drawn from a study of glioma-infiltrating T cells after dendritic cell vaccination. Input was 2 to 2.5 ug genomic DNA, or all available if less. Primers: 60 V beta forward and 13 J beta reverse. Produced via immunoSEQ multiplex PCR; TCRdb's table is partial and in-frame only. The sample has 80,000 to 100,000 clones; 70% to 80% are singletons. This clone was picked up a small number of times. The V and J ends lost 5 bases and 7 bases respectively, with 13 bases between them. The germline CDR1 and CDR2 sequences are SEHNR and FQNEAQ (reference sequence). CDR3 length equals 13 residues.

The gene calls are TRBV7-9 and TRBJ2-3; no reliable D call. The material sequenced was blood, taken before dendritic cell vaccination. The clonotype was recovered from a human donor with glioblastoma. CDR3 sequence: CASSGPLKYTQYF. CDR3 nucleotides: TGTGCCAGCAGCGGGCCCCTCAAGTATACGCAGTATTTT.